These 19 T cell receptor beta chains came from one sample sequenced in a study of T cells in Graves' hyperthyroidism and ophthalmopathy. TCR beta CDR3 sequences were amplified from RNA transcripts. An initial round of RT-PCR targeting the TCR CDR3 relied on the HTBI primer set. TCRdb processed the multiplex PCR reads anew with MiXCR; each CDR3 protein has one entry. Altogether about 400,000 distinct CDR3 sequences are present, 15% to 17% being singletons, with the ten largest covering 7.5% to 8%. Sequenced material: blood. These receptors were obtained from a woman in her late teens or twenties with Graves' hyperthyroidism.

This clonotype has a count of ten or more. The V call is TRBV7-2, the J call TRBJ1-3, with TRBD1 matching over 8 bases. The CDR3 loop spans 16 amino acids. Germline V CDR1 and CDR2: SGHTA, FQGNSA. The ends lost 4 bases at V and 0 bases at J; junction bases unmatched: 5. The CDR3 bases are TGTGCCAGCAGCTCTACAGGGGGTAGCTCTGGAAACACCATATATTTT. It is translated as CASSSTGGSSGNTIYF. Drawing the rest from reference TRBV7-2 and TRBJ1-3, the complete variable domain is GAGVSQSPSNKVTEKGKDVELRCDPISGHTALYWYRQSLGQGLEFLIYFQGNSAPDKSGLPSDRFSAERTGGSVSTLTIQRTQQEDSAVYLCASSSTGGSSGNTIYFGEGSWLTVV.

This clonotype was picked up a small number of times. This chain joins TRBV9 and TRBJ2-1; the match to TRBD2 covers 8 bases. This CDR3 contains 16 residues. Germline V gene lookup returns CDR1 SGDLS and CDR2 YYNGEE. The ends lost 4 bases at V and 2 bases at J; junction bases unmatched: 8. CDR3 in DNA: TGTGCCAGCAGCCTAGATAGCGGGGCTACCTACAATGAGCAGTTCTTC. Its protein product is CASSLDSGATYNEQFF.

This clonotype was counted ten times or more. The CDR3 DNA reads TGTGCCAGCAGCCCACCCGCAGAGACCCAGTACTTC. Translating it yields CASSPPAETQYF. The chain uses TRBV11-2 and TRBJ2-5; the D is unclear. Germline V gene lookup returns CDR1 SGHAT and CDR2 FQNNGV. The V end was cut by 5 bases, the J end by 4 bases, with 8 bases between. The CDR3 consists of 12 residues.

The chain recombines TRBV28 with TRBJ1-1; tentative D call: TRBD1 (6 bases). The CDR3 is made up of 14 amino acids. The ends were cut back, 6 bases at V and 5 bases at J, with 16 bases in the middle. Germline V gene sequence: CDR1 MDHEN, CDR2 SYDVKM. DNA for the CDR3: TGTGCCAGCAGCTACGGGGGCAGGGGTACTGAAGCTTTCTTT. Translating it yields CASSYGGRGTEAFF.

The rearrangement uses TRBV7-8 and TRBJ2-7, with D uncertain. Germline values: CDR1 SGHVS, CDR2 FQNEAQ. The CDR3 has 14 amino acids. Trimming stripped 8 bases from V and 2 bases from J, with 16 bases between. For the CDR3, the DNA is TGTGCCAGCTTTCGGGCCAAACCCCCCTACGAGCAGTACTTC. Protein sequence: CASFRAKPPYEQYF.

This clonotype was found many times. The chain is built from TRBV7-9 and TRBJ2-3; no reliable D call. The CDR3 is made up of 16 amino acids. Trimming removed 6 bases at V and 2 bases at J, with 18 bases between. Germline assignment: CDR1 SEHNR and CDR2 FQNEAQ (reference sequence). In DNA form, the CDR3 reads TGTGCCAGCAGGCCCAGCCCCGCGCAGAACACAGATACGCAGTATTTT. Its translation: CASRPSPAQNTDTQYF.

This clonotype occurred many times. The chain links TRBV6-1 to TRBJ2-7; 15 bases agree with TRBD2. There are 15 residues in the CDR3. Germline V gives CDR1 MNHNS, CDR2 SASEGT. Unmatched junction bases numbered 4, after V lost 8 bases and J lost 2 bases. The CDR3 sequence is CASAGTSGGTYEQYF. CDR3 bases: TGTGCCAGCGCCGGGACTAGCGGGGGGACCTACGAGCAGTACTTC.

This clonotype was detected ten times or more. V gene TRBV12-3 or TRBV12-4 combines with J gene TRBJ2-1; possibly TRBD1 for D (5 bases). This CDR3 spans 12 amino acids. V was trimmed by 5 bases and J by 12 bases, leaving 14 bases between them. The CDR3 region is CASSRVGQGQFF. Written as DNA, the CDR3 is TGTGCCAGCAGTCGCGTTGGCCAGGGGCAGTTCTTC.

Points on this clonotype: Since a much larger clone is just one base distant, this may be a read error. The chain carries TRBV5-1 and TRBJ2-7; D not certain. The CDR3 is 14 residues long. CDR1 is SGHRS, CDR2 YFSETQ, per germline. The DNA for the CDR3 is TGCGCCAGCAGCTTGGGTAACAGCCCCTACGGGCAGTACTTC. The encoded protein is CASSLGNSPYGQYF.

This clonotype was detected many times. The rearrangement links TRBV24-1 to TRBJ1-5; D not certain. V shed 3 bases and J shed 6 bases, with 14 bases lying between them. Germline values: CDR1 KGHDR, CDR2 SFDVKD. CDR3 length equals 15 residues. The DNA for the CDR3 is TGTGCCACCAGTGATAAGGGCTATGCGCTTCAGCCCCAGCATTTT. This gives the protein CATSDKGYALQPQHF.

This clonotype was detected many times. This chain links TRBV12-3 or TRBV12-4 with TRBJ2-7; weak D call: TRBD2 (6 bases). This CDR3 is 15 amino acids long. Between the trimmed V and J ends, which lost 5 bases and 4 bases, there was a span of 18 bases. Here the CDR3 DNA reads TGTGCCAGCAGTATGGGGCGGGGCCGGGGTTACGAGCAGTACTTC. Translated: CASSMGRGRGYEQYF.

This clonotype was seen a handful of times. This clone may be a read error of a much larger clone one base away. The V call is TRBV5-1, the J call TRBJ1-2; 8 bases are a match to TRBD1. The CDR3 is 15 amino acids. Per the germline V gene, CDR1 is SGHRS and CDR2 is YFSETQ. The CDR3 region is CAGSQSSDRDYGYTF. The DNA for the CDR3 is TGCGCCGGCAGCCAATCTTCGGACAGGGACTATGGCTACACCTTC.

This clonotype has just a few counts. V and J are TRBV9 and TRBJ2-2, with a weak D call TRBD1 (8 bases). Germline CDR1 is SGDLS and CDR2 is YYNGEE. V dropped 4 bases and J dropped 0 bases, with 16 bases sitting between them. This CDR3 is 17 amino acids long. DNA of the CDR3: TGTGCCAGCAGCTCGCGGGGGACAGGCGCGAACACCGGGGAGCTGTTTTTT. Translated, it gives CASSSRGTGANTGELFF.

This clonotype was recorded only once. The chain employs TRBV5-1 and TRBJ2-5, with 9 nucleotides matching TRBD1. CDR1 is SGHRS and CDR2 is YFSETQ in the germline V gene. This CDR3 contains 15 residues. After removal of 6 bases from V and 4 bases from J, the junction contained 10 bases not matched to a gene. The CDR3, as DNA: TGCGCCAGCACCAAGCTCCGGGGACAGGGAGAGACCCAGTACTTC. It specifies CASTKLRGQGETQYF.

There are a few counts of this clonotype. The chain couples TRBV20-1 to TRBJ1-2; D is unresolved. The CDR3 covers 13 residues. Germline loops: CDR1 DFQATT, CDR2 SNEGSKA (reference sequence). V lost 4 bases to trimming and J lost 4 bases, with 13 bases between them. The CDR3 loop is CSATPGNPYGYTF. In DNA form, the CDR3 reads TGCAGTGCTACGCCCGGGAACCCCTATGGCTACACCTTC.

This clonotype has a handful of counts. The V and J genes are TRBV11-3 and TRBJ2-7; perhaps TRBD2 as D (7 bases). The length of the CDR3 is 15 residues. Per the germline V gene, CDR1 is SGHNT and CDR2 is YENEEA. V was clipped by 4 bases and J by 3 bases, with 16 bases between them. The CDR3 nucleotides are TGTGCCAGCAGCTCCCACGGGGGGCGAAACTACGAGCAGTACTTC. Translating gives CASSSHGGRNYEQYF.

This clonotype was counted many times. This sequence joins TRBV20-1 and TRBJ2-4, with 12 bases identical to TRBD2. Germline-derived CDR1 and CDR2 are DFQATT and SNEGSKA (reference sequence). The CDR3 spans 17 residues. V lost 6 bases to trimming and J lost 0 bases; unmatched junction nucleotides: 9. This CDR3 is CSARLAGVNSAKNIQYF. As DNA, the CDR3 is TGCAGTGCGAGACTAGCGGGGGTTAATTCAGCCAAAAACATTCAGTACTTC.

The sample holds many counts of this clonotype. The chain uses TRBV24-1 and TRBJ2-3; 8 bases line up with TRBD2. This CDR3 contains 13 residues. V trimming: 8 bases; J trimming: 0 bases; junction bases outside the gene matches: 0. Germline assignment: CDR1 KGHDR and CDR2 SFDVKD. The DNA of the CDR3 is TGTGCCACCAAGCGGGGGAGCACAGATACGCAGTATTTT. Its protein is CATKRGSTDTQYF.

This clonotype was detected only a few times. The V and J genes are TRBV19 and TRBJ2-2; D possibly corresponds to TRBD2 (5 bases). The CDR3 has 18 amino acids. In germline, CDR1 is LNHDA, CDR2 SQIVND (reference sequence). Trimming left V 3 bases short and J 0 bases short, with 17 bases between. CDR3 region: CASSIDFARTPNTGELFF. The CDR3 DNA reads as TGTGCCAGTAGTATTGATTTTGCCCGGACTCCGAACACCGGGGAGCTGTTTTTT.